This T cell receptor (beta chain) was recovered during a study of CD8 T cells in ankylosing spondylitis. Study-level points and caveats: Ankylosing spondylitis blood seemed to carry a telltale TCR beta motif made of about 8 highly homologous variants.

Concerning this clonotype: Antigen unknown.

CDR1 is DFQATT, CDR2 SNEGSKA, per germline (reference sequence). With 0 bases clipped from V and 0 bases from J, the junction kept 8 bases outside the gene matches. The CDR3 consists of 18 residues. Quantitative 5'-RACE with molecular barcodes produced the TCR beta libraries. TCRdb analysed the 5' RACE reads with MiXCR anew, one entry per CDR3 protein. The table lists about 36,000 distinct CDR3 sequences, roughly 12% of them singletons. V usage is TRBV20-1 and J usage is TRBJ2-3, with TRBD2 matching 11 bases. Source material: synovial fluid, either unsorted or a sorted T cell fraction (not recorded which). The TCR sequence derives from a male donor with ankylosing spondylitis. CDR3 nucleotides: TGCAGTGCTAGAGATCCTAGGACTAGCGGGCCTAGCACAGATACGCAGTATTTT. Translation: CSARDPRTSGPSTDTQYF.